Sequencing of this T cell receptor beta chain was carried out in a study of cytomegalovirus exposure and HLA in healthy donors (dated by TCRdb to 2015 to 2018). As for the study more broadly: According to an earlier analysis of a few hundred of the donors, about 179 million T cells yielded 117 million unique TCR beta sequences and about 300 Gb of sequence data. In a later analysis, previously published TCR beta repertoires from several hundred donors were re-analyzed and high-resolution HLA genotyping was added so that TCR occurrence patterns could be studied. The number of donors typed differed by locus, with roughly 629-640 for A, B, C, DRB1 and DQB1, 522 for DQA1, 600 to 610 for DPA1, and around 460 for DPB1. Because of strong linkage in the cohort, a few DR-DQ haplotypes were treated as single units for association and clustering. Of the roughly 400 genotyped donors, 81% fell in the genetic ancestry cluster associated with self-reported Caucasian donors. An earlier analysis of some 600 of the donors applied high-throughput TCR beta sequencing to assess whether each TCR beta V gene segment acted as functional or pseudogenic. Donor age, sex, ethnicity and CMV serostatus were compiled together with the repertoire data. The aim of the study was to test whether cataloging public T cell receptors could identify signatures of past pathogen exposure. An early release covering about 600 HLA-typed donors comprised roughly 300 gigabases of sequencing data and around 85 million unique TCR sequences. In addition to the first cohort of about 650 subjects, a separate validation cohort of 120 different subjects was used. High-throughput TCR immunosequencing, statistical association of individual TCRs with disease status, and machine learning were combined to predict cytomegalovirus infection status. Rather than using new phenotypic data, the later analysis identified candidate immune exposures from TCR beta sequences and from how often those sequences occurred across donors. Among 300 to 450 genotyped donors of the cohort, an average of approximately 250,000 unique TCR beta nucleotide sequences were sequenced per donor, around 20% of them non-productive. The study profiled the T cell repertoires of around 700 subjects by immunosequencing and related them to cytomegalovirus serostatus. In a later genetic analysis, genome-wide SNP genotypes for about 55% of the roughly 700 donors were used, and that subset was treated as a discovery cohort. Both class I and class II loci were covered by HLA typing, at four-digit resolution. Every discovery cohort repertoire had been produced on one sequencing platform.

Broader findings and caveats from the paper: The classifier was reported to diagnose cytomegalovirus status with high specificity and sensitivity in both the original and validation cohorts. A further reported finding was that TCR beta sequences accurately predicted the HLA-A and HLA-B alleles for most subjects in the first cohort. An association between a missense DCLRE1C variant and V-gene and J-gene trimming of TCR beta chains was found in a later genetic analysis and replicated in an independent cohort. Roughly 15 rarely observed V segments, including chromosome 9 orphons, were excluded from the earlier analysis of just under 600 of the donors because counts were too low. The authors suggested that the approach could potentially be generalized to other disease states and immunological phenotypes. In a later analysis, the rate of TCR association differed among HLA loci, with DRB1 alleles having the most associated TCRs and HLA-C alleles having the fewest. The study gave a list of under 200 TCR beta chains associated with cytomegalovirus. This cohort had only TCR beta chains sequenced, and the lack of alpha or paired-chain data limited which features could be detected. In a later analysis, some 18,000 TCR beta sequences were associated with specific HLA alleles at a false discovery rate of 0.05. Most CMV-associated TCR beta chains appeared to be HLA-restricted in a later analysis, and the HLA associations seemed to be driven largely by CMV exposure. The 87-base-pair reads could not distinguish some IMGT-functional V segments, including TRBV6-2 and TRBV6-3, so those segments were excluded. Linkage disequilibrium might explain the correlated functional status among segregating V segments, but an unknown experimental factor could not be excluded. Assigning TCR associations to individual alleles was difficult when HLA alleles, especially DR and DQ, strongly co-occurred. Immune exposure information for the cohort was limited to CMV serostatus. In a later genetic analysis, fewer N-insertions in productive TCRs were reported among donors in an Asian-associated ancestry cluster than the 666-donor mean. Sequencing depth was assumed to be roughly uniform across donors in the presence/absence analyses, though that assumption may not hold. A later analysis found that HLA-associated TCR beta chains were more clonally expanded and had lower generation probabilities than equally common non-associated chains. A group of highly shared sequence variants was considered likely to be a technical artifact of the sequencing pipeline. Across donors, most TCR sequences were observed very rarely, whereas some public TCRs were present in many individuals. According to a later analysis, parvovirus B19, influenza, CMV and Epstein-Barr virus appeared linked to several top co-occurrence clusters. In vitro tests confirmed that three of the cytomegalovirus-associated TCR beta chains recognize cytomegalovirus antigens. Because HLA typing was unavailable for some donors at each locus, only the typed subset was used in association tests. Broadly in line with IMGT annotations, most TCR beta V segments showed up in productive rearrangements about 87% or about 30% of the time in an earlier analysis of 587 of the donors.

The cohort consisted of 600 to 700 healthy bone marrow donors. At the time of sampling, every cohort member was nominally healthy, though immune exposures that went unrecorded were likely present. The donor tested CMV seropositive and was one of the 289 seropositive cohort members. A peripheral blood sample was collected from each donor, and TCR beta sequencing was performed on peripheral blood mononuclear cells. The Qiagen DNeasy Blood Extraction Kit was used to extract genomic DNA from the blood cell samples. There are a few counts of this clone. Its antigen is still unknown. Per-nucleotide qualities are absent, and no much larger clonotype sits a single base away. V is pared back by 6 bases and J by 6 bases, with 17 bases lying between the germline termini. The CDR3 runs 14 residues from the cysteine to the phenylalanine. Only CDR3 DNA remains: 42 bases, in frame from the first base. As encoded in the germline V gene, CDR1 is MDHEN while CDR2 is SYDVKM.

Libraries were prepared through the immunoSEQ multiplex PCR assay. The multiplex PCR relied on a mix of 60 forward primers for TCR Vbeta segments and 13 reverse primers for TCR Jbeta segments. Amplification of the CDR3 region of rearranged TCR beta genes was performed with a multiplex PCR assay on genomic DNA. The amplified TCR beta libraries were sequenced on the Illumina HiSeq System as 87-base-pair reads. As for the original processing: A later analysis tallied around 82 million unique TCR beta chains across the roughly 610 repertoires, and approximately 12 million of those chains were shared by two or more donors. A nearest-neighbor algorithm error-corrected the raw reads and collapsed the reads into unique sequences, merging closely related sequences to remove PCR and sequencing errors. Alignment of CDR3 sequences to IMGT reference sequences was used to assign V, D and J gene segments. Each retained sequence needed at least a six-nucleotide match to both a V gene segment and a J gene segment. A rearrangement was called productive if the CDR3 had no stop codons and remained in frame with V and J, and every other rearrangement was called non-productive. Following IMGT convention, CDR3 was defined as the stretch from the second conserved V-encoded cysteine to the conserved J-encoded phenylalanine. In an earlier analysis of around 600 of the donors, sequences lacking an unambiguous match to a single V gene segment were excluded. An earlier analysis of approximately 590 of the donors called V segments functional above 56.7% productive rearrangements and segregating when the between-donor standard deviation exceeded 5%. A statistical classification framework was built to diagnose cytomegalovirus status from the catalog of TCR beta chain sequences. V and J gene assignment, in a later analysis, came from comparing TCR nucleotide sequences with IMGT/GENE-DB human TR gene sequences. Using the TCRdist pipeline, a later analysis assigned CDR3 sequences along with most-parsimonious VDJ recombination scenarios. In a later analysis, every TCR beta chain was defined by the combination of its CDR3 amino acid sequence and its V-gene family, and reads without a unique V-gene family were dropped. To address suspected cross-contamination and a sequencing artifact, a later analysis removed several hundred highly shared, low-generation-probability nucleotide sequences. A later analysis calculated a clonal expansion index for each public chain from normalized within-repertoire ranks of inferred template counts. A later analysis computed generation probabilities with a VDJ recombination model fitted to out-of-frame rearrangements, and checked the results against IGoR. Hypergeometric tests were used in a later analysis to score TCR-TCR, TCR-HLA and TCR-CMV co-occurrence, with a repertoire-size bias correction applied to the TCR pairs. False discovery rates were estimated in a later analysis by permuting HLA or CMV assignments 20 times. A later analysis grouped co-occurring TCRs with DBSCAN, adding TCRdist sequence similarity when clustering within HLA-allele-positive subsets. Repertoires with fewer than 30,000 or more than 120,000 public chains, plus five repertoires with anomalous nucleotide sharing, were excluded from co-occurrence clustering. Sourced from immuneACCESS, this table was stored by TCRdb with only in-frame sequences that have V and J called. A share of the clones is absent; for the studies checked, an unresolved V gene accounts for under half, and the remainder has no known explanation. The DNA was the basis for D and trimming; V, J and clone size are from that table. The sample table shows 93,000 or so clones, and around 77% are seen once. The ten biggest clones cover about 4.1% of the sample.

The sequence derives from a man aged 50 to 59 in good health and CMV-seropositive. This sequence uses TRBV28 and TRBJ1-2; TRBD1 might be the D gene, on 6 matching bases. Sequencing was performed on PBMCs. This receptor carries the CDR3 CASRPTGLTNGYTF. In nucleotide form, the sequence is TGTGCCAGCAGACCGACAGGATTAACTAATGGCTACACCTTC.